This TCR beta chain was retrieved from a study of Ad26.COV2.S vaccination and SARS-CoV-2 variants. General study findings and limits: Vaccine recipients surpassed placebo recipients in spike-specific TCR breadth. Whether participants received vaccine or placebo, their non-spike TCR breadth was similar. Marked by substantial breadth, spike-specific CD8+ and CD4+ T cell responses were reportedly seen after vaccination. Analyses that measured TCR breadth and depth may have underestimated total T cell responses.

Libraries were prepared by immunoSEQ multiplex PCR; TCRdb keeps only in-frame clonotypes and omits some of them. The repertoire holds about 94,000 clones, with roughly 84% as singletons. The CDR3 runs to 16 residues. Germline CDR1 and CDR2: SGDLS and YYNGEE. Trimming left V 5 bases short and J 3 bases short, with 17 bases between. Comments on this clone: The antigen remains unidentified.

The source material was peripheral blood, sampled after recovery from COVID-19. The chain carries TRBV9 and TRBJ2-2, with D maybe TRBD2 (6 bases). This TCR was recovered from a human donor who had recovered from COVID-19. CDR3 region: CASSETDGGYTGELFF. The CDR3 DNA reads TGTGCCAGCAGTGAAACGGACGGGGGATACACCGGGGAGCTGTTTTTT. Combining the CDR3 with reference TRBV9 and TRBJ2-2 gives the whole variable domain DSGVTQTPKHLITATGQRVTLRCSPRSGDLSVYWYQQSLDQGLQFLIQYYNGEERAKGNILERFSAQQFPDLHSELNLSSLELGDSALYFCASSETDGGYTGELFFGEGSRLTVL.